A selection of T cell receptor beta chains follows, all from one sample in a study of breast tumors, draining lymph nodes, adjacent tissues. MiXCR, run by TCRdb on the multiplex PCR reads, gives a single entry per CDR3 protein. This table has around 120,000 distinct CDR3 sequences, 20% appearing once. The specimen sequenced was axillary lymph node tissue. These receptors all stem from a female donor with breast cancer. Some clones in this sample may be carry-over from other donors' samples. The CDR3 runs from the conserved cysteine through the conserved F or W. The D gene is left open where the match is weak. Expanded clones are given a class, and other clones once, few, many or no size at all.

V gene,clone size,J gene,D gene,CDR3 protein,CDR3 DNA
TRBV6-6,many,TRBJ2-2,.,CASSYRPTGELFF,TGTGCCAGCAGTTACAGACCCACCGGGGAGCTGTTTTTT
TRBV5-1,many,TRBJ2-3,TRBD2,CASSGGTTYTDTQYF,TGCGCCAGCAGCGGAGGGACTACCTACACAGATACGCAGTATTTT
TRBV7-2,many,TRBJ2-5,.,CASSSRSGSYQETQYF,TGTGCCAGCAGCTCTCGAAGCGGTTCGTACCAAGAGACCCAGTACTTC
TRBV15,.,TRBJ2-6,TRBD1,CATSGGQGSGANVLTF,TGTGCCACCAGCGGGGGACAGGGTTCTGGGGCCAACGTCCTGACTTTC
TRBV11-3,many,TRBJ2-5,TRBD2,CASSRGTSGDETQYF,TGTGCCAGCAGCCGGGGGACTAGCGGGGATGAGACCCAGTACTTC
TRBV7-9,many,TRBJ2-1,TRBD2,CASSGGLAGGGTYNEQFF,TGTGCCAGCAGCGGGGGACTAGCGGGGGGCGGAACCTACAATGAGCAGTTCTTC
TRBV7-2,many,TRBJ2-1,TRBD2,CASSRFTSGGVNEQFF,TGTGCCAGCAGCCGGTTCACTAGCGGGGGGGTGAATGAGCAGTTCTTC
TRBV29-1,.,TRBJ1-1,.,CSGEDPGGSEAFF,TGCAGCGGTGAGGACCCCGGGGGGTCTGAAGCTTTCTTT
TRBV7-3,many,TRBJ2-7,.,CASGVDRTSYEQYF,TGTGCCAGCGGCGTCGACAGGACCTCCTACGAGCAGTACTTC
TRBV10-3,many,TRBJ2-1,.,CAISELERDEQFF,TGTGCCATCAGTGAGCTAGAACGCGATGAGCAGTTCTTC
TRBV3-1,many,TRBJ1-6,.,CASTQGSGSPLHF,TGTGCCAGCACCCAGGGGTCGGGTTCACCCCTCCACTTT
TRBV20-1,.,TRBJ2-1,TRBD2,CSATETSGGSLNGQFF,TGCAGTGCTACCGAGACTAGCGGGGGGTCACTAAATGGGCAGTTCTTC
TRBV20-1,many,TRBJ2-7,.,CSARDKGGGYEQYF,TGCAGTGCTAGAGATAAAGGGGGGGGTTACGAGCAGTACTTC
TRBV12-3/TRBV12-4,many,TRBJ2-1,TRBD2,CASSSSGGSSYNEQFF,TGTGCCAGCAGTTCTAGCGGGGGAAGCTCCTACAATGAGCAGTTCTTC
TRBV27,.,TRBJ1-4,.,CASSSRDLNEKLFF,TGTGCCAGCAGTTCCAGGGACCTTAATGAAAAACTGTTTTTT
TRBV28,few,TRBJ2-2,.,CASSPGIGVTGELFF,TGTGCCAGCAGCCCGGGGATCGGGGTCACCGGGGAGCTGTTTTTT
TRBV11-2,many,TRBJ2-1,TRBD2,CASSSGLAGVNRNEQFF,TGTGCCAGCAGCTCAGGACTAGCGGGAGTTAATAGGAATGAGCAGTTCTTC
TRBV7-9,.,TRBJ2-5,TRBD2,CASSAPTSGRAQETQYF,TGTGCCAGCAGCGCCCCAACTAGCGGGAGGGCCCAAGAGACCCAGTACTTC
TRBV6-1,many,TRBJ1-2,TRBD1,CASMMGQLKYGYTF,TGTGCCAGCATGATGGGACAGTTAAAATATGGCTACACCTTC
TRBV9,many,TRBJ2-2,.,CASSPWDPGELFF,TGTGCCAGCAGCCCCTGGGATCCCGGGGAGCTGTTTTTT
TRBV5-6,few,TRBJ2-5,.,CASSLLALAQETQYF,TGTGCCAGCAGCTTGCTGGCTTTAGCCCAAGAGACCCAGTACTTC